This T cell receptor beta chain originates from a study of neurological immune-mediated disorders. Findings and caveats of the study: Levels of TCR clonal expansion peaked in HTLV-1-associated myelopathy and reached their lowest in multiple sclerosis, under those of healthy controls. Phylogenetic grouping assigned the repertoires of 18 of 34 multiple sclerosis patients to one related-CDR3 cluster, which constitutes a possible signature.

Template-switch 5'RACE cDNA synthesis added a 10-nucleotide unique molecular identifier. One entry per CDR3 protein results from TCRdb running MiXCR on the 5' RACE reads. This sample has over 60,000 distinct CDR3 sequences, with around 5% found just once. CDR3 length: 14 amino acids. Germline CDR1 and CDR2: MNHEY and SVGAGI. This clonotype was found many times. As yet, its antigen is unknown. At one boundary the junction diverges from the germline segment, which might be a read error. Libraries used 2 million unsorted PBMCs kept frozen in RNAlater. V usage is TRBV6-5 and J usage is TRBJ2-3; tentatively, D is TRBD2 (5 bases). Sequenced: PBMCs. The TCR originated in a woman between 70 and 85 years old with multiple sclerosis. The chain's CDR3 is CASSSSGGRDTQYF. In DNA form, the CDR3 reads TGTGCCAGTAGTTCGTCGGGCGGGCGAGATACGCAGTATTTT.